Given below is one TCR beta chain in context. Sequenced by immunoSEQ multiplex PCR; TCRdb stores in-frame clones only, minus some. The sample shows hundreds of thousands of clones, 89% of them seen only once. Trimming removed 2 bases at V and 2 bases at J, with 10 bases between. The CDR3 loop spans 16 amino acids. CDR1 is MDHEN, CDR2 SYDVKM, per germline. The sample comes from a study of blood T cell repertoires in COVID-19. Study overall: Acute-phase and convalescent COVID-19 samples originated in the United States, Italy and Spain.

The clonotype was recovered from a man aged 35 to 55 with acute or convalescent COVID-19. Sequencing was done on a sample of peripheral blood. This chain connects TRBV28 to TRBJ1-6; D not certain. This CDR3 is CASSLPGNPYNSPLHF. The DNA of the CDR3 is TGTGCCAGCAGTTTACCGGGGAACCCCTATAATTCACCCCTCCACTTT.